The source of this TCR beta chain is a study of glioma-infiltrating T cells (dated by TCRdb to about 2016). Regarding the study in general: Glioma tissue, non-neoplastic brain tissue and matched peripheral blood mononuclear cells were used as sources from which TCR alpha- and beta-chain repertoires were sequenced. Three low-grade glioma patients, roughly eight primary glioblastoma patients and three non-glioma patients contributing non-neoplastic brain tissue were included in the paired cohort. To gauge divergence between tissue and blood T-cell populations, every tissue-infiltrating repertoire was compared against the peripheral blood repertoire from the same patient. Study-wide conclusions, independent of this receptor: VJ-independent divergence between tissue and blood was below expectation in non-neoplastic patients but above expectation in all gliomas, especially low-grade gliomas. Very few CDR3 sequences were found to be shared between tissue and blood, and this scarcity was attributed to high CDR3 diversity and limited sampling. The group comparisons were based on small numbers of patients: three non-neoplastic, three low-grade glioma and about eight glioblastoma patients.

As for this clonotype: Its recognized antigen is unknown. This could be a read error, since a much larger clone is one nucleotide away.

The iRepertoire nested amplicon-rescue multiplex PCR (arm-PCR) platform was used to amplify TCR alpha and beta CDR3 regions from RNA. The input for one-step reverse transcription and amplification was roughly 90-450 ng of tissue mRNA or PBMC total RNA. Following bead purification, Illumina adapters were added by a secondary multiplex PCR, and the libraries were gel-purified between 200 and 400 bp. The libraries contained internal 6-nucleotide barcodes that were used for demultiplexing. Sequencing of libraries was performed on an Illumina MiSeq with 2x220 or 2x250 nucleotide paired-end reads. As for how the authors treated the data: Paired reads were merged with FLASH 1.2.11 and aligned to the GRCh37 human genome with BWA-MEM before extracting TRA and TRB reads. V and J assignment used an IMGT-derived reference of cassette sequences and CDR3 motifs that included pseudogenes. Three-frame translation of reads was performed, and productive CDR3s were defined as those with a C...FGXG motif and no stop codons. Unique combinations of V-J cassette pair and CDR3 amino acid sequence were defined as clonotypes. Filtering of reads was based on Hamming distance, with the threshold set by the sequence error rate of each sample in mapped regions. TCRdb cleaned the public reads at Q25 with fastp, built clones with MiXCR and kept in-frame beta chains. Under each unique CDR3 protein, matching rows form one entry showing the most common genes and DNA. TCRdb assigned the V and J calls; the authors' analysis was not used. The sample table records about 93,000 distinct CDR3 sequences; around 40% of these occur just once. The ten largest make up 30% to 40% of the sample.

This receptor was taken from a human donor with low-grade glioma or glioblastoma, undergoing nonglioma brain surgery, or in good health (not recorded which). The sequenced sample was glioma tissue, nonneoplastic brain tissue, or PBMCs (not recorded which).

The CDR3 protein sequence reads: CSINHRPLGNEQFF. DNA sequence: TGCAGCATAAACCACCGGCCGCTGGGCAATGAGCAGTTCTTC. The rearranged segments are TRBV29-1 and TRBJ2-1, with the D gene uncertain. Cut back by 8 bases and 6 bases, the V and J ends lie 20 bases apart. From its cysteine to its phenylalanine, the CDR3 spans 14 amino acids. Only the CDR3 DNA is retained, 42 bases long and in frame from the first base. The CDR1 and CDR2 encoded by the germline V gene are SQVTM and ANQGSEA.